A single TCR beta chain is shown here with its context. Antigen unknown. This sample is drawn from a study of T cell responses to AZD1222 COVID-19 vaccine. Sequencing used immunoSEQ multiplex PCR; TCRdb keeps in-frame clones, though not all of them. The sample includes about 140,000 clones, more than 85% seen only once; the top ten take around 3.5%. Broader study findings: Among AZD1222 vaccinees, only six were seropositive at baseline. Following two doses of AZD1222, Spike-specific TCR breadth and depth rose. No day 14 peak samples; only post-peak repertoires were characterized.

V lost 0 bases to trimming and J lost 7 bases, with 12 bases between them. There are 15 residues in the CDR3. Germline V gives CDR1 MGHDK, CDR2 SYGVNS. The origin of this receptor is an adult who received the AZD1222 COVID-19 vaccine. The material was peripheral blood, obtained 28 days after the second AZD1222 dose. The rearrangement joins TRBV25-1 to TRBJ1-4, with D hard to call. The CDR3 DNA reads TGTGCCAGCAGTGAATATGGAACGTCCCTTGAAAAACTGTTTTTT. This translates into CASSEYGTSLEKLFF.